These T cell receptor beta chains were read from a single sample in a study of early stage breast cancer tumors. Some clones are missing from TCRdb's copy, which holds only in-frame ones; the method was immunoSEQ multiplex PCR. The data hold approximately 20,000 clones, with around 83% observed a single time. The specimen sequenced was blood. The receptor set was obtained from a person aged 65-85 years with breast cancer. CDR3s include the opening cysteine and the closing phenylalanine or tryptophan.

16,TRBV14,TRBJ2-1,CASSRFPGQGIGEQFF
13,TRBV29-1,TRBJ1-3,CSVLPSSGNTIYF
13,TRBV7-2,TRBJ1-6,CASTIDRNSPLHF
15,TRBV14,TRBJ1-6,CASSQVARGSSPLHF
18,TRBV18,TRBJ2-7,CASSPPPSGGAPPYEQYF
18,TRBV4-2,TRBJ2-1,CASSQERSSGGEGNEQFF
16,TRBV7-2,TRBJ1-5,CASSLGDRVSNQPQHF
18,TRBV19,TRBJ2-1,CASRGQGRSQRTYNEQFF
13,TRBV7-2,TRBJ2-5,CASSLNSLKTQYF
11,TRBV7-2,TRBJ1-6,CASSLNSPLHF
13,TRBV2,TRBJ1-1,CASSQAGNTEAFF
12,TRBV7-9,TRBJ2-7,CASSSGRLGQYF
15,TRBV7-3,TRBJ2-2,CASSVGLAGVGELFF
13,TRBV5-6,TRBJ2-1,CASSSVGDNEQFF